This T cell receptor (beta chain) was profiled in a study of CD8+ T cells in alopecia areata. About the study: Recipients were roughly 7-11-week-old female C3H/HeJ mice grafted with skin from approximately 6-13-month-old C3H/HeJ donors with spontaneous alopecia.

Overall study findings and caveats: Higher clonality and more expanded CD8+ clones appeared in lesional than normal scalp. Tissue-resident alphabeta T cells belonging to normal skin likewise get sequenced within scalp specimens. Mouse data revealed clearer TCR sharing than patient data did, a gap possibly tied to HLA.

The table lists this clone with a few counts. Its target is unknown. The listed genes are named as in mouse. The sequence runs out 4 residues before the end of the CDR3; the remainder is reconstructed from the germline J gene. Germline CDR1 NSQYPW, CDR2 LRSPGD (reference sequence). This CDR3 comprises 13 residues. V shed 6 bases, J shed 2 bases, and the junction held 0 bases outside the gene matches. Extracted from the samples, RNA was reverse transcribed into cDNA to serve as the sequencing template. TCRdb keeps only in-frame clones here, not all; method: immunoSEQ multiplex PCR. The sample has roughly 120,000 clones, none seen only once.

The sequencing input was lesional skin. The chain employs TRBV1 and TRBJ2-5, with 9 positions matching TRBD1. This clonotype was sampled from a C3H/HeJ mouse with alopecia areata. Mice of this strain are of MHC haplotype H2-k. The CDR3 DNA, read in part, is TGCACCTGCAGGGGACAGGGCCAAGAC. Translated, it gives CTCRGQGQD. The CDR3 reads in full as CTCRGQGQDTQYF.